The next 23 T cell receptor beta chains were all read from a single sample in a study of tumor-infiltrating lymphocytes in primary liver carcinoma. Reverse transcription of about 500 ng total RNA with a constant-region primer produced TCR beta cDNA. The TCR beta library was amplified through three nested multiplex PCR rounds in a modified ARM-PCR procedure. With TRBV1-TRBV30 forward primers and a C-beta reverse primer, the first two PCR rounds were run for around 11 cycles each. TCRdb re-analysed the multiplex PCR reads in MiXCR, keeping a single row per CDR3 protein. The sample has approximately 54,000 distinct CDR3 sequences; roughly 77% are singletons. Co-extraction of RNA and DNA was performed on about 19-32 mg of unsorted bulk tissue. Source material: liver tumor tissue from sampling region 2. Subset reported: tumor region T2, inferior pole. Receptors were obtained from a middle-aged man with primary liver carcinoma and hepatitis B virus infection.

In the case of this clonotype: The final CDR3 position lacks the conserved phenylalanine or tryptophan, pointing to a likely read error. This sequence joins TRBV12-3 or TRBV12-4 and TRBJ1-2; 7 bases are shared with TRBD1. The length of the CDR3 is 14 residues. With 1 base clipped from V and 9 bases from J, the junction kept 8 bases outside the gene matches. CDR3 in DNA: TGTGCCAGCAGTTTAGTAGGGGGCGGCTACTGCTACACCCTC. This codes for CASSLVGGGYCYTL.

The chain has TRBV14 and TRBJ2-1; perhaps TRBD2 as D (5 bases). The CDR3 has 15 amino acids. V was trimmed by 8 bases and J by 2 bases, leaving 16 bases between them. The germline V gene has CDR1 SGHDN and CDR2 FVKESK. The CDR3, as DNA: TGTGCCAGCCGTGCCGTAGTGGGAGCCTACAATGAGCAGTTCTTC. Its protein is CASRAVVGAYNEQFF.

The gene calls are TRBV29-1 and TRBJ2-2; D gene unclear. Germline assignment: CDR1 SQVTM and CDR2 ANQGSEA. The CDR3 length is 12 residues. The CDR3 DNA sequence: TGCAATGTTGTGGGGAACACCGGGGAGCTGTTTTTT. Its protein is CNVVGNTGELFF.

This clonotype was observed once. Given a much more abundant clone one base away, this may be a read error. The J gene is TRBJ1-1, the V gene TRBV9; D gene unclear. CDR3 size: 15 residues. The germline V gene has CDR1 SGDLS and CDR2 YYNGEE. CDR3 DNA: TGTGACAGCAGCCCCCCCGACGGAGCGAACACTGAAGCTTTCTTT. Translating gives CDSSPPDGANTEAFF.

This chain links TRBV7-2 with TRBJ2-1; D is uncertain. The germline V gene encodes CDR1 SGHTA and CDR2 FQGNSA. V was trimmed by 1 base and J by 7 bases, leaving 17 bases between them. The CDR3 sequence is 16 residues long. The CDR3, as DNA: TGTGCCAGCAGCTTAGAGGCGGCGGCCCCGAGGAATGAGCAGTTCTTC. Protein: CASSLEAAAPRNEQFF.

About this clonotype: The conserved phenylalanine or tryptophan is not found at the CDR3 terminus, so this likely reflects a read error. V is TRBV6-5 and J is TRBJ1-5; 7 positions agree with TRBD1. CDR3 length equals 14 residues. The V gene end was trimmed by 10 bases and the J gene end by 2 bases; junction bases not matched to a gene: 8. In germline, CDR1 is MNHEY, CDR2 SVGAGI. In nucleotides, the CDR3 is TGTGCCAACTGTTCTGGACAGGGCAATCAGCCCCAGCATTCT. This codes for CANCSGQGNQPQHS.

J is TRBJ1-3 and V is TRBV29-1; D perhaps matches TRBD1 (5 bases). Germline V gives CDR1 SQVTM, CDR2 ANQGSEA. The CDR3 is 13 residues long. Here the CDR3 DNA reads TGCGGCCTTAGTAGGGGAACTGGAAACACCATATATTTT. It codes for CGLSRGTGNTIYF.

In its sample, this clonotype was seen many times. V gene TRBV28 combines with J gene TRBJ1-1, with D unresolved. The CDR3 contains 13 residues. Trimming stripped 6 bases from V and 2 bases from J, with 10 bases between. CDR1 and CDR2 (germline): MDHEN, SYDVKM. CDR3 residues: CASSPSANTEAFF. In DNA, the CDR3 is TGTGCCAGCAGCCCCTCGGCTAACACTGAAGCTTTCTTT.

This clonotype appeared once. The chain uses TRBV7-9 and TRBJ1-6; 7 bases map to TRBD1. CDR3 length equals 15 residues. Germline loops: CDR1 SEHNR, CDR2 FQNEAQ (reference sequence). Trimming cost V 4 bases and J 7 bases; bases outside gene matches: 7. This chain's CDR3 is CASSSGQMRNSPLHF. The CDR3, as DNA: TGTGCCAGCAGCTCGGGACAGATGAGAAATTCACCCCTCCACTTT.

Note on this clonotype: This may be a read error, as it is one base from a much larger clone. Since the CDR3 does not end with the conserved phenylalanine or tryptophan, this likely comes from a read error. The gene calls are TRBV5-1 and TRBJ2-3; a weak D match, TRBD1 (6 bases). V gave up 4 bases and J gave up 5 bases, with 17 bases separating them. The CDR3 runs to 15 residues. Germline V gives CDR1 SGHRS, CDR2 YFSETQ. The CDR3: CASSELNLGGDTQYL. The CDR3 DNA sequence: TGCGCCAGCAGCGAGCTTAACCTAGGGGGAGATACGCAGTATCTT.

Remarks on this clonotype: At one end, the junction sequence differs from germline, possibly due to a read error. The V call is TRBV6-5, the J call TRBJ2-7, with TRBD1 matching over 7 bases. There are 15 residues in the CDR3. The germline V gene encodes CDR1 MNHEY and CDR2 SVGAGI. As DNA, the CDR3 is TGTGTCAGCCGGACCGGGACAGCAAATTCCTACGAACAGTACTTC. Amino acid sequence: CVSRTGTANSYEQYF.

A word on this clonotype: An end of the junction differs from the germline gene, which may be a read error. The chain employs TRBV6-1 and TRBJ2-3; 7 bases map to TRBD2. Germline V gives CDR1 MNHNS, CDR2 SASEGT. The CDR3 has 22 residues. The CDR3 nucleotides are TGTACCAGCAGCCCGGACAAGGTCCGTTGGGGTTCGGCGGGAGCTCGGGCAGATACGCAGTGTTTT. It encodes CTSSPDKVRWGSAGARADTQCF.

V and J are TRBV6-1 and TRBJ2-6; D unclear. This CDR3 comprises 17 residues. CDR1 and CDR2 (germline): MNHNS, SASEGT. Trimming removed 7 bases from V and 3 bases from J, with 19 bases in between. The CDR3 DNA reads TGTGCCAGCACTTTCGATTGGAGAGGCTTTGGGGCCAACGTCCTGACTTTC. Amino acids: CASTFDWRGFGANVLTF.

With regard to this clonotype: The conserved phenylalanine or tryptophan is not found at the CDR3 terminus, so this likely reflects a read error. The limits of the CDR3 on the DNA are not certain, so only TCRdb's listed CDR3 is given. The chain carries TRBV11-2 and TRBJ2-3; the table's D call TRBD2 went unverified against the DNA. The CDR3 sequence runs 14 residues, both termini included. Germline CDR1 SGHAT, CDR2 FQNNGV. The CDR3 loop reads CAGGAREPADARYY.

Of note for this clonotype: This may stem from a read error, because a much larger clone lies one nucleotide away. The J gene is TRBJ2-1, the V gene TRBV30, with 10 nucleotides matching TRBD2. The J segment lost 6 bases and the V segment lost 5 bases, leaving 10 bases of the junction unmatched. Germline V lookup: CDR1 GTSNPN, CDR2 SVGIG (reference sequence). The CDR3 extends over 15 amino acids. CDR3 nucleotides: TGTGCCTGGGGAGAAGCGGGAGGGGGCTTCAATGAGCAGTTCTTC. As protein: CAWGEAGGGFNEQFF.

To note about this clonotype: This may be a read error, as it is one base from a much larger clone. CDR3 bases: TGTGCCAGCAGTGACGGACAGGGTACAGAGACCGAGTACTTC. Translation: CASSDGQGTETEYF. The chain is built from TRBV28 and TRBJ2-5; 8 nucleotides line up with TRBD1. The CDR3 has 14 amino acids. The germline CDR1 and CDR2 sequences are MDHEN and SYDVKM.

This clonotype occurred many times. The V gene is TRBV12-3 or TRBV12-4, the J gene TRBJ2-1; 8 bases align to TRBD1. This CDR3 has 14 residues. V shed 3 bases and J 7 bases; nucleotides not matched to a gene: 5. The CDR3 spells CASSLSGGKNEQFF. DNA of the CDR3: TGTGCCAGCAGTTTGTCAGGGGGCAAAAATGAGCAGTTCTTC.

This clonotype was seen ten or more times. J is TRBJ2-5 and V is TRBV7-8, with D perhaps matching TRBD2 (5 bases). This CDR3 has 15 amino acids. The germline V and J ends were trimmed by 5 bases and 5 bases, with 18 bases remaining between them. Germline CDR1 SGHVS, CDR2 FQNEAQ. DNA of the CDR3: TGTGCCAGCAGCCTAAACCCGGCTAGCCGGGAGACCCAGTACTTC. It codes for CASSLNPASRETQYF.

As to this clonotype: Since no conserved phenylalanine or tryptophan closes the CDR3, a read error is the likely cause. The chain has TRBV29-1 and TRBJ1-5; D perhaps matches TRBD1 (5 bases). CDR3 length: 15 amino acids. Germline V gives CDR1 SQVTM, CDR2 ANQGSEA. CDR3 residues: CSVATGGGNNQPQHL. The DNA of the CDR3 is TGTAGCGTCGCGACCGGGGGTGGTAACAATCAGCCCCAGCATCTT.

As regards this clonotype: The conserved final phenylalanine or tryptophan is absent from the CDR3, which likely points to a read error. This rearrangement joins TRBV5-1 to TRBJ1-5; D is perhaps TRBD1 (5 bases). The length of the CDR3 is 15 residues. Trimming removed 0 bases at V and 9 bases at J, with 16 bases between. Per the germline V gene, CDR1 is SGHRS and CDR2 is YFSETQ. The CDR3 here is CASSLAGLGNLPQHL. Written as DNA, the CDR3 is TGCGCCAGCAGCTTGGCAGGGTTGGGAAATTTGCCCCAGCATTTA.

This clonotype has just one count. The CDR3 does not end in the conserved phenylalanine or tryptophan, so this is likely a read error. The genes are TRBV5-1 and TRBJ2-2; D is possibly TRBD1 (6 bases). V was cut by 4 bases and J by 3 bases, with 13 bases left in between. The CDR3 spans 15 residues. Germline lookup yields CDR1 SGHRS and CDR2 YFSETQ. The CDR3: CASSRAGAHTGELFY. DNA of the CDR3: TGCGCCAGCAGCCGTGCAGGGGCTCACACCGGGGAGCTGTTTTAT.

Points on this clonotype: This may be a read error, as it is one base from a much larger clone. The rearrangement joins TRBV5-1 to TRBJ1-5; maybe TRBD1 (5 bases). The J call is doubtful: the DNA matches TRBJ2-3 better. This CDR3 is built from 15 residues. Germline V CDR1 and CDR2: SGHRS, YFSETQ. CDR3 residues: CASSLYPTDDQPQYF. Written as DNA, the CDR3 is TGCGCCAGCAGCTTGTACCCGACAGATGATCAGCCCCAGTATTTT.

V is TRBV12-5 and J is TRBJ1-2; 9 bases are shared with TRBD1. The V gene's germline CDR1 is LGHNT and CDR2 FRNRAP. V lost 0 bases, J lost 13 bases, and 15 bases stayed unmatched. This CDR3 spans 16 amino acids. The CDR3 reads CASGLVLGQGLYDCTF. DNA for the CDR3: TGTGCTAGTGGTTTGGTCTTAGGACAGGGGCTCTATGACTGCACCTTC.